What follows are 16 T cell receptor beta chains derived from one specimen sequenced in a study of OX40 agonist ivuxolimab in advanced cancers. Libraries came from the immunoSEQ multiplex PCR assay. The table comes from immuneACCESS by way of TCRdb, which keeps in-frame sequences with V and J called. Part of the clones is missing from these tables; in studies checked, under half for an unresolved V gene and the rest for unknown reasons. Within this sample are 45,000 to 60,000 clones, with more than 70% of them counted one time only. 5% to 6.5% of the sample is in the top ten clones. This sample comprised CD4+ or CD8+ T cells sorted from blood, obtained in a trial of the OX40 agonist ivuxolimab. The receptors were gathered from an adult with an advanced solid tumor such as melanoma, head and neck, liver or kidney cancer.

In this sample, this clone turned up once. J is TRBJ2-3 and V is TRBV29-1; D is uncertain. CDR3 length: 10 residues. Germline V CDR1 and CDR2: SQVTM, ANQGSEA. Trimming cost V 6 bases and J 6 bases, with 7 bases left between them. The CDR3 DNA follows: TGCAGCGTCGAATCCGATACGCAGTATTTT. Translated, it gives CSVESDTQYF.

The CDR3: CASSQERLAGLSSYNEQFF. The DNA for the CDR3 is TGCGCCAGCAGCCAAGAGAGACTAGCGGGACTAAGCTCCTACAATGAGCAGTTCTTC. V is TRBV4-3 and J is TRBJ2-1, with 11 bases fitting TRBD2. Germline lookup yields CDR1 LGHNA and CDR2 YSLEER. V gave up 0 bases and J gave up 0 bases; unmatched junction bases: 7. The CDR3 extends over 19 amino acids.

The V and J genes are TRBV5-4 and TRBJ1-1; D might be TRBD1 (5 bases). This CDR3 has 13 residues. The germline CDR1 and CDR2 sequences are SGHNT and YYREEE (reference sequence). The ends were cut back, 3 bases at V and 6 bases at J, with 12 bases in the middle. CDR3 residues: CASSWSLGAEAFF. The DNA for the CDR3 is TGTGCCAGCAGCTGGTCTTTGGGGGCTGAAGCTTTCTTT.

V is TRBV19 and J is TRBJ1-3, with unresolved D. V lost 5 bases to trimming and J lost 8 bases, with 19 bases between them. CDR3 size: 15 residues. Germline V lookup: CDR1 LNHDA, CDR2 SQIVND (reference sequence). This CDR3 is CASSLPGTTVDTIYF. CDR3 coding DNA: TGTGCCAGTAGTCTACCGGGAACCACAGTTGACACCATATATTTT.

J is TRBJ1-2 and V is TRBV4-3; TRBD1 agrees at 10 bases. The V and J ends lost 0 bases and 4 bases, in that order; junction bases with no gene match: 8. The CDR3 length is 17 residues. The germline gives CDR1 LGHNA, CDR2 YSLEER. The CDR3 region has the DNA TGCGCCAGCAGCCAAGATAGGGGACAGGGGCCTTCCTATGGCTACACCTTC. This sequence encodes CASSQDRGQGPSYGYTF.

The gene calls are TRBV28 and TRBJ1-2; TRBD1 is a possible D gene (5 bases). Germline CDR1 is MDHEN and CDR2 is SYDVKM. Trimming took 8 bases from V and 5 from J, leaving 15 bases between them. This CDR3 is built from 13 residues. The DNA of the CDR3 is TGTGCCAGCCTCCCCATAGGGGAATATGGCTACACCTTC. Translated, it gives CASLPIGEYGYTF.

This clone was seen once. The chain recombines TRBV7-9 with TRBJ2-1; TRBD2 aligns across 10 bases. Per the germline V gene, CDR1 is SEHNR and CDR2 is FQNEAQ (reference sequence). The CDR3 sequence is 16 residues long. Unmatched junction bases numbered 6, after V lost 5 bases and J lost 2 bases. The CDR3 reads CASSRRLAGTYNEQFF. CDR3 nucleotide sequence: TGTGCCAGCAGCAGAAGACTAGCGGGTACCTACAATGAGCAGTTCTTC.

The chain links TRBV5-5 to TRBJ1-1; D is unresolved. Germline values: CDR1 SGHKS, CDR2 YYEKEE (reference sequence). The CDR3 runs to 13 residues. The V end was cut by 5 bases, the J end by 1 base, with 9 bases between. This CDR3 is CASRSGENTEAFF. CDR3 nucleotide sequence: TGTGCCAGCAGATCCGGCGAGAACACTGAAGCTTTCTTT.

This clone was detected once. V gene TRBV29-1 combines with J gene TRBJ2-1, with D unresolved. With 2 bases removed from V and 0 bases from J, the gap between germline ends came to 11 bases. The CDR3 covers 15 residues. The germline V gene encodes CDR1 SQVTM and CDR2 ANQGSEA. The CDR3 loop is CSVERVPSSYNEQFF. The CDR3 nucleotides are TGCAGCGTTGAAAGGGTCCCTAGCTCCTACAATGAGCAGTTCTTC.

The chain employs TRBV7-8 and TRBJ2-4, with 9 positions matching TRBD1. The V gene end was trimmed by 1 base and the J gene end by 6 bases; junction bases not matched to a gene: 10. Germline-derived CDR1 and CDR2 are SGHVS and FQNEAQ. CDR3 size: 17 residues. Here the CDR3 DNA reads TGTGCCAGCAGCTTAGAAGTCGCGGGACAGGGTAGAAACATTCAGTACTTC. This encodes CASSLEVAGQGRNIQYF.

The CDR3: CASSGTANTGELFF. DNA of the CDR3: TGTGCCAGCAGCGGGACAGCAAACACCGGGGAGCTGTTTTTT. The chain combines TRBV7-6 with TRBJ2-2; 7 positions agree with TRBD1. This CDR3 has 14 residues. V trimming: 5 bases; J trimming: 2 bases; junction bases outside the gene matches: 2. The germline CDR1 and CDR2 sequences are SGHVS and FNYEAQ.

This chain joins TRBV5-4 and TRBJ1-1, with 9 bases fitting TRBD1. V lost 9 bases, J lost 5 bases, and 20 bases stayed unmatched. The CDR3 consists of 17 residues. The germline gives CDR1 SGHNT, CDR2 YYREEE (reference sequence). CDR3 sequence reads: CAIDNGGQGKGRTEAFF. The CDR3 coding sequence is TGTGCCATCGATAATGGGGGACAGGGAAAAGGTCGAACTGAAGCTTTCTTT.

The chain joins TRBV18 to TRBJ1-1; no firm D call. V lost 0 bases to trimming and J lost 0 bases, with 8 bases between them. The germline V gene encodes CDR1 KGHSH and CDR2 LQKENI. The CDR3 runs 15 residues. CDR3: CASSPPPVLNTEAFF. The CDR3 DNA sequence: TGTGCCAGCTCACCACCTCCAGTTTTGAACACTGAAGCTTTCTTT. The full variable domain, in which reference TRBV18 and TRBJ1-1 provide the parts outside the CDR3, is NAGVMQNPRHLVRRRGQEARLRCSPMKGHSHVYWYRQLPEEGLKFMVYLQKENIIDESGMPKERFSAEFPKEGPSILRIQQVVRGDSAAYFCASSPPPVLNTEAFFGQGTRLTVV.

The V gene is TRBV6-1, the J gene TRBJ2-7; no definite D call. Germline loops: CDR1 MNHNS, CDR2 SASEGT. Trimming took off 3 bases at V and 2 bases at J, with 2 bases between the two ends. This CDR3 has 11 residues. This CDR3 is CASSEAYEQYF. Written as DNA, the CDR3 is TGTGCCAGCAGTGAGGCCTACGAGCAGTACTTC.

This CDR3 reads CASGDGDYEQYF. The DNA of the CDR3 is TGTGCCAGCGGGGACGGTGACTACGAGCAGTACTTC. This rearrangement joins TRBV25-1 to TRBJ2-7; either TRBD1 or TRBD2 may supply D (5 bases each). Trimming took off 8 bases at V and 3 bases at J, with 11 bases between the two ends. Per the germline V gene, CDR1 is MGHDK and CDR2 is SYGVNS. The CDR3 has 12 amino acids.

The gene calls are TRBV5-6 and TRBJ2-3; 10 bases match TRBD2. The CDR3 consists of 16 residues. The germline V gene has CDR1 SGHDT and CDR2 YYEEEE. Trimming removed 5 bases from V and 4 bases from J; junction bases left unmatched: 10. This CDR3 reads CASSHRAGGPADTQYF. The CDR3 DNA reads TGTGCCAGCAGTCATCGAGCGGGGGGGCCTGCAGATACGCAGTATTTT.